The 13 T cell receptor beta chains given below trace back to one sample, sequenced in a study of blood T cells in healthy people across ages. With a J-beta primer mix and a sample-barcoded 5' primer, a second PCR ran about 6 to 11 cycles. TCRdb recomputed calls from the 5' RACE reads with MiXCR, one row per CDR3 protein. The sample comprises roughly 720,000 distinct CDR3 sequences, less than 70% of which are singletons, and 40% to 50% rests with the top ten. Sample: blood. The receptors stem from a man at least 80 years old in good health.

The table lists this clonotype with many counts. The V and J genes are TRBV28 and TRBJ2-3, with 10 positions matching TRBD1. The germline V gene encodes CDR1 MDHEN and CDR2 SYDVKM. V trimming: 5 bases; J trimming: 2 bases; junction bases outside the gene matches: 10. The CDR3 is 17 residues long. The CDR3 sequence: CASSTAGTGATTDTQYF. The CDR3 bases are TGTGCCAGCAGTACAGCCGGGACAGGGGCCACCACAGATACGCAGTATTTT.

V usage is TRBV4-1 and J usage is TRBJ2-7; 8 bases map to TRBD2. J was trimmed by 6 bases and V by 0 bases; bases with no gene match: 10. Germline assignment: CDR1 MGHRA and CDR2 YSYEKL. The CDR3 extends over 16 amino acids. As DNA, the CDR3 is TGCGCCAGCAGCCAAGATGCGGGAGGCTCCCTCCCCGAGCAGTACTTC. It encodes CASSQDAGGSLPEQYF.

This clonotype was counted ten times or more. The chain joins TRBV18 to TRBJ2-5, with 7 bases that match TRBD2. The V segment lost 8 bases and the J segment 3 bases; nucleotides outside the gene matches: 6. The CDR3 spans 13 residues. Germline V CDR1 and CDR2: KGHSH, LQKENI. CDR3 sequence: CASSPGLEETQYF. The DNA for the CDR3 is TGTGCCAGCAGCCCCGGACTAGAAGAGACCCAGTACTTC.

As to this clonotype: The junction and the germline gene differ at one end; a read error may be behind it. The V and J genes are TRBV28 and TRBJ2-7; no reliable D call. Germline V CDR1 and CDR2: MDHEN, SYDVKM. The CDR3 is 13 amino acids. This CDR3 reads CASIEDKTYERYF. As DNA, the CDR3 is TGTGCCAGCATAGAAGACAAGACCTACGAGCGGTACTTC.

Comment on this clonotype: An end of the junction differs from the germline gene, which may be a read error. The V call is TRBV7-9, the J call TRBJ2-5; D is ambiguous. Germline values: CDR1 SEHNR, CDR2 FQNEAQ (reference sequence). The length of the CDR3 is 16 residues. CDR3 region: CASSPNVGPYQETQYF. The DNA of the CDR3 is TGTGCCAGCAGCCCCAATGTAGGACCGTACCAGGAGACCCAGTACTTC. Together with reference TRBV7-9 and TRBJ2-5, the CDR3 gives the full variable domain: DTGVSQNPRHKITKRGQNVTFRCDPISEHNRLYWYRQTLGQGPEFLTYFQNEAQLEKSRLLSDRFSAERPKGSFSTLEIQRTEQGDSAMYLCASSPNVGPYQETQYFGPGTRLLVL.

This chain joins TRBV20-1 and TRBJ2-3; D gene unclear. The CDR3 consists of 12 residues. Trimming removed 5 bases at V and 2 bases at J, with 8 bases between. Germline values: CDR1 DFQATT, CDR2 SNEGSKA (reference sequence). In DNA, the CDR3 is TGCAGTGCTTGCGGCAACACAGATACGCAGTATTTT. Its translation: CSACGNTDTQYF.

The chain carries TRBV5-1 and TRBJ1-2; D remains unclear. The germline CDR1 and CDR2 sequences are SGHRS and YFSETQ. Trimming stripped 0 bases from V and 9 bases from J, with 9 bases between. The CDR3 extends over 12 amino acids. The CDR3 sequence is CASSLDGERYTF. CDR3 sequence (DNA): TGCGCCAGCAGCTTGGACGGGGAGCGCTACACCTTC.

This chain joins TRBV6-1 and TRBJ1-5, with D tentatively TRBD1 (5 bases). The CDR3 extends over 16 amino acids. Deletions cut 11 bases from V and 1 base from J, with 21 bases between. The V gene's germline CDR1 is MNHNS and CDR2 SASEGT. CDR3 loop: CAGRRSGVESNQPQHF. The CDR3, as DNA: TGTGCCGGGAGGAGGTCGGGGGTTGAAAGCAATCAGCCCCAGCATTTT.

This chain joins TRBV6-7 and TRBJ1-5, with unresolved D. TRBV6-7 counts as an open reading frame of uncertain function. V dropped 9 bases and J dropped 4 bases, with 7 bases sitting between them. The CDR3 length is 11 residues. The CDR3: CASGDNQPQHF. CDR3 nucleotides: TGTGCCAGTGGGGATAATCAGCCCCAGCATTTT.

The chain combines TRBV10-3 with TRBJ2-1, with TRBD1 matching over 9 bases. V was pared by 6 bases and J by 6 bases, with 3 bases of the junction left unmatched. Germline CDR1 is ENHRY and CDR2 is SYGVKD. CDR3 length: 13 residues. The CDR3 DNA is TGTGCCATCAGACAGGGGGCTGGCAATGAGCAGTTCTTC. It yields the protein CAIRQGAGNEQFF.

CDR3 loop: CASIGFGLAGGSYEQYF. The DNA for the CDR3 is TGTGCCAGCATCGGCTTCGGGCTAGCGGGTGGAAGTTACGAGCAGTACTTC. The rearrangement joins TRBV21-1 to TRBJ2-5; the D call of TRBD2 is as the table states it, not checked on the DNA. The end of the DNA aligns better with TRBJ2-7, so the J call may be wrong. TRBV21-1 is a known pseudogene. The CDR3 spans 17 residues.

This clonotype has ten or more counts. V is TRBV4-1 and J is TRBJ2-7, with D tentatively TRBD1 (6 bases). The CDR3 has 16 residues. The V end was cut by 3 bases, the J end by 0 bases, with 15 bases between. The germline CDR1 and CDR2 sequences are MGHRA and YSYEKL. The chain's CDR3 is CASSHPRGQSSYEQYF. CDR3 DNA sequence: TGCGCCAGCAGCCACCCCAGGGGCCAAAGCTCCTACGAGCAGTACTTC.

V is TRBV5-6 and J is TRBJ2-1, with D uncertain. The CDR3 runs to 12 residues. Germline CDR1 SGHDT, CDR2 YYEEEE. V was shortened by 1 base and J by 8 bases, with 7 bases between the two germline ends. CDR3 nucleotides: TGTGCCAGCAGCTTGTTCGCTGATGAGCAGTTCTTC. The encoded protein is CASSLFADEQFF.